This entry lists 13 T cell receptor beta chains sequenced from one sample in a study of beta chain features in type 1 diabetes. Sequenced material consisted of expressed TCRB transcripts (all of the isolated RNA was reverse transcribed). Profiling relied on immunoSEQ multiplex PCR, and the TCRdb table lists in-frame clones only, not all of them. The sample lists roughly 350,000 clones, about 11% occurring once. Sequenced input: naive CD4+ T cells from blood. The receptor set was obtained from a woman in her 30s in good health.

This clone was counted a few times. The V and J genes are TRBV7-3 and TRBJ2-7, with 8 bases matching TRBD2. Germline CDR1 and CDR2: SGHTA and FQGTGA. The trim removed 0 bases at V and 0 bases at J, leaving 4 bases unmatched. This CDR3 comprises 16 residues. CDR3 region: CASSLTAGGPSYEQYF. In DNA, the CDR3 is TGTGCCAGCAGCTTAACGGCGGGAGGCCCCTCCTACGAGCAGTACTTC.

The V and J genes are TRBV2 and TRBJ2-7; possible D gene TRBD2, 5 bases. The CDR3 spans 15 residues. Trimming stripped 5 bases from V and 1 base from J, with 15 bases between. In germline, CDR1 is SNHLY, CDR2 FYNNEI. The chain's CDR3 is CASSNFLATSYEQYF. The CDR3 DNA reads TGTGCCAGCAGTAATTTCTTAGCGACATCCTACGAGCAGTACTTC.

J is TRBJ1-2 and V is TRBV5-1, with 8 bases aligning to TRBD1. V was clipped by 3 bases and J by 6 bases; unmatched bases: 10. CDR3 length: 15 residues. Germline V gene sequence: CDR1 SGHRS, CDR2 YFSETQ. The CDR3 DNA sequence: TGCGCCAGCAGCTGGGATGGACAGGGTAAAGATGGCTACACCTTC. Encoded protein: CASSWDGQGKDGYTF. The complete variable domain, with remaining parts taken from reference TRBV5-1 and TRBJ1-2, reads KAGVTQTPRYLIKTRGQQVTLSCSPISGHRSVSWYQQTPGQGLQFLFEYFSETQRNKGNFPGRFSGRQFSNSRSEMNVSTLELGDSALYLCASSWDGQGKDGYTFGSGTRLTVV.

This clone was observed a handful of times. CDR3 bases: TGCAGCGTTGAAGAACGTGGGAGAGGGGGTCGCGAGCAGTACTTC. Translating gives CSVEERGRGGREQYF. This chain connects TRBV29-1 to TRBJ2-7; maybe TRBD1 (6 bases). V shed 0 bases and J shed 6 bases, with 18 bases lying between them. Germline V lookup: CDR1 SQVTM, CDR2 ANQGSEA. The CDR3 loop spans 15 amino acids.

DNA for the CDR3: TGTGCCAGTAAAACGACAGGGTCCGCCTCCTACGAGCAGTACTTC. Protein sequence: CASKTTGSASYEQYF. The genes are TRBV19 and TRBJ2-7; 7 bases are a match to TRBD1. CDR1 and CDR2 (germline): LNHDA, SQIVND (reference sequence). Losses at the gene ends were 7 bases for V and 0 bases for J; bases not matched to a gene: 9. The CDR3 is made up of 15 amino acids.

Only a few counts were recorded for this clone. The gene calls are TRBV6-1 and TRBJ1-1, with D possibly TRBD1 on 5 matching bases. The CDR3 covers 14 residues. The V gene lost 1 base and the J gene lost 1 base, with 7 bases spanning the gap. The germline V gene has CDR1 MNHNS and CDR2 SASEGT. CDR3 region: CASSEGQPNTEAFF. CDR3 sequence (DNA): TGTGCCAGCAGTGAAGGACAGCCGAACACTGAAGCTTTCTTT.

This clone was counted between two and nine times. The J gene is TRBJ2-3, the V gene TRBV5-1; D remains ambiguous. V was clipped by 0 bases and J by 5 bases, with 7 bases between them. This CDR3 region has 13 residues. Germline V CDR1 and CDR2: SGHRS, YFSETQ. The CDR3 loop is CASSLDLIDTQYF. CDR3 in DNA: TGCGCCAGCAGCTTGGACTTGATAGATACGCAGTATTTT. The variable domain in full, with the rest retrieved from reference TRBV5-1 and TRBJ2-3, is KAGVTQTPRYLIKTRGQQVTLSCSPISGHRSVSWYQQTPGQGLQFLFEYFSETQRNKGNFPGRFSGRQFSNSRSEMNVSTLELGDSALYLCASSLDLIDTQYFGPGTRLTVL.

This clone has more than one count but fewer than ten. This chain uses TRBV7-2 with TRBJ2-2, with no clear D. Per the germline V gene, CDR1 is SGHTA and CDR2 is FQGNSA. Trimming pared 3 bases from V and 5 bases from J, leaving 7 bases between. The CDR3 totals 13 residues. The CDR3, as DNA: TGTGCCAGCAGCTTGCTGCGGACCGGGGAGCTGTTTTTT. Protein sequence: CASSLLRTGELFF.

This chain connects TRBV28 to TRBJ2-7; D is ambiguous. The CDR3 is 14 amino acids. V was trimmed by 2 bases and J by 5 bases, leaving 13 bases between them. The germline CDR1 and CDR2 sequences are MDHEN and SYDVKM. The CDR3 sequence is CASSLGRVGDEQYF. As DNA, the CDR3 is TGTGCCAGCAGTTTAGGTAGAGTGGGCGACGAGCAGTACTTC.

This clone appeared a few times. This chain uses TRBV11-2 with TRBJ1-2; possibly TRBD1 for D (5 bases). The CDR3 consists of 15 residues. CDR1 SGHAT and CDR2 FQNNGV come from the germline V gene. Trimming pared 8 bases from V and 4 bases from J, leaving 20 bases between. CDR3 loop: CASSRSGEGSYGYTF. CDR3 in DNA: TGTGCCAGCTCCCGATCGGGGGAGGGGAGCTATGGCTACACCTTC.

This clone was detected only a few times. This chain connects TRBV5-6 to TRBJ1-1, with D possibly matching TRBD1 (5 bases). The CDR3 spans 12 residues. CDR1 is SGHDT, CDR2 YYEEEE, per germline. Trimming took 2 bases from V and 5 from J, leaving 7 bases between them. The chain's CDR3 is CASSLGVTEAFF. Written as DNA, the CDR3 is TGTGCCAGCAGCTTAGGGGTAACTGAAGCTTTCTTT. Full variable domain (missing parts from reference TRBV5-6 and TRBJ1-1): DAGVTQSPTHLIKTRGQQVTLRCSPKSGHDTVSWYQQALGQGPQFIFQYYEEEERQRGNFPDRFSGHQFPNYSSELNVNALLLGDSALYLCASSLGVTEAFFGQGTRLTVV.

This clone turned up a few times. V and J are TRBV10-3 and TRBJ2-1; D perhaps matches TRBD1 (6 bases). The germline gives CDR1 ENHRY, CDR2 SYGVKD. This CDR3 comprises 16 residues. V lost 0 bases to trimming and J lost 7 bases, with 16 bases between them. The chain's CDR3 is CAISESGTSGSNEQFF. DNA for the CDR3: TGTGCCATCAGTGAGTCGGGGACAAGTGGGAGTAATGAGCAGTTCTTC.

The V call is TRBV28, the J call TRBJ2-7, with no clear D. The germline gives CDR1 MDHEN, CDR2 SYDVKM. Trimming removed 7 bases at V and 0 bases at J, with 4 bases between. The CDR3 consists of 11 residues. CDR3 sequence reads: CASKSSYEQYF. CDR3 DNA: TGTGCCAGCAAGAGCTCCTACGAGCAGTACTTC.